This T cell receptor beta chain emerged from a study of shared clonotypes between healthy human individuals. Looking at the study overall: Each donor had three CD4 naive, three CD4 memory, two CD8 naive and one CD8 memory plate. Study results and limitations: On the whole, naive subsets had larger estimated richness than memory subsets had.

Comment on this clone: The antigen is unknown.

The germline gives CDR1 SGHAT, CDR2 FQNNGV. V lost 2 bases and J lost 0, with 19 bases in between. The CDR3 contains 18 residues. Authors' analysis steps: There were no quality scores in the junction-only immunoSEQ sequences, so filtering differed. This table comes from immunoSEQ multiplex PCR, and its TCRdb copy is limited to in-frame clones, with some not included. That table supplies the V and J calls and clone size; D and trimming were determined from the DNA. The data hold 2 million to 2.5 million clones, with 90% to 95% observed a single time. This clonotype was obtained from a man aged 18 to 30 in good health. Some clones in this sample may be carry-over from other donors' samples. The J gene is TRBJ1-2, the V gene TRBV11-2; D gene uncertain. The sample consisted of naive CD4+ T cells from PBMCs. Subset here: CD45RA+ positively selected. The DNA for the CDR3 is TGTGCCAGCAGCTTACTCAGTGGAGGGCCCCAAGCTAACTATGGCTACACCTTC. Protein: CASSLLSGGPQANYGYTF.